This T cell receptor beta chain originates from a study of radiotherapy plus CTLA-4 blockade in lung cancer (dated 2018 in TCRdb). Background on the whole study: Among enrolled patients, 15% to 20% had an objective response and approximately 30% reached disease control.

This clone was counted only a few times. Its target antigen remains unknown. No base quality values were provided; no much bigger clone lies one nucleotide off. This sample also contains other DNA sequences that code for the same CDR3. V is pared back by 3 bases and J by 2 bases, with 2 bases lying between the germline termini. The germline V gene (reference sequence) yields DFQATT for CDR1 and SNEGSKA for CDR2. Reading from cysteine to phenylalanine, the CDR3 counts 11 amino acids. Solely the CDR3 DNA is kept, with 33 bases framed from the first base. Preparation of the library involved the immunoSEQ multiplex PCR assay. TCRdb holds this immuneACCESS table with in-frame rearrangements only. Some clones are missing; in checked studies, unresolved V genes explain under half, and the rest has no known cause. Within this sample are 100,000 to 150,000 clones, with more than 65% of them counted one time only. The ten largest clones represent 4.5% to 5.5% of the sample.

What the authors observed across the whole study: The strongest predictors of response were reported to be early dynamic shifts in blood T cell clones along with a rise in serum interferon-beta following radiation. After treatment with radiotherapy and ipilimumab, TCR clones that originated in tumors expanded in peripheral blood.

Focal radiation therapy combined with CTLA-4 blockade (ipilimumab) was tested in patients with chemo-refractory metastatic non-small-cell lung cancer. This receptor was taken from a human donor with non-small cell lung cancer who had a partial response to radiotherapy plus ipilimumab. The sequencing here drew on peripheral blood, taken from a patient treated with radiotherapy plus ipilimumab. The chain couples TRBV20-1 to TRBJ1-5; the D gene assignment is ambiguous. At the DNA level, the sequence is TGCAGTGCTAGCGGCAATCAGCCCCAGCATTTT. Protein translation: CSASGNQPQHF.